The following is a T cell receptor (beta chain) sequence with its context. Treatment defined: 15 Gy SBRT to primary tumor, nephrectomy 4 weeks later. The data are from a study of radiation and T cells in renal cell carcinoma. In germline, CDR1 is MNHNY, CDR2 SVGAGI (reference sequence). Trimming left V 0 bases short and J 4 bases short, with 9 bases between. The CDR3 contains 14 residues. Assay: immunoSEQ multiplex PCR; the TCRdb copy retains only in-frame clones and omits some. The data contain about 5,200 clones, around three fifths of them singletons. The chain recombines TRBV6-6 with TRBJ1-1; D call uncertain. Specimen: tumor tissue, collected from a patient whose treatment included radiotherapy and nephrectomy. This clonotype was obtained from a man aged 60-69 years with renal cell carcinoma. The CDR3 bases are TGTGCCAGCAGTTACTCTAACTTAGGCACTGAAGCTTTCTTT. As protein: CASSYSNLGTEAFF.